The 32 T cell receptor beta chains below come from one sample, sequenced in a study of T cells in Graves' hyperthyroidism and ophthalmopathy. Using RNA transcripts as the source, TCR beta CDR3 regions were amplified. During a first-round RT-PCR of the TCR CDR3, the HTBI primer set was used. TCRdb independently ran MiXCR on the multiplex PCR reads; one entry per CDR3 protein. The table includes about 350,000 distinct CDR3 sequences, roughly a sixth detected once. Sequences were obtained from blood. These receptors all stem from a woman aged 25 to 39 with Graves' hyperthyroidism that later progressed to Graves' ophthalmopathy.

Note on this clonotype: In this CDR3 the conserved last residue, phenylalanine or tryptophan, is missing, so a read error is likely. J is TRBJ2-7 and V is TRBV18; D not certain. V lost 2 bases and J 6 bases, leaving 8 bases between the germline ends. The germline V gene encodes CDR1 KGHSH and CDR2 LQKENI. CDR3 size: 12 residues. The CDR3 is CASSPERREQYL. The CDR3 DNA is TGTGCCAGCTCACCAGAAAGGCGCGAGCAGTACCTC.

This clonotype was counted many times. The CDR3 DNA follows: TGCGCCAGCAGCTTGGCCTTCGGGGGTGGAAACACCATATATTTT. Its translation: CASSLAFGGGNTIYF. The chain employs TRBV5-1 and TRBJ1-3, with D possibly matching TRBD1 (5 bases). Germline lookup yields CDR1 SGHRS and CDR2 YFSETQ. V was cut by 0 bases and J by 3 bases, with 10 bases left in between. This CDR3 is built from 15 residues.

The rearrangement uses TRBV5-1 and TRBJ2-5; 11 bases line up with TRBD1. The germline CDR1 and CDR2 sequences are SGHRS and YFSETQ. The junction had 5 bases not matched to a gene; V was cut back by 4 bases and J by 9 bases. The CDR3 is 13 residues long. CDR3 nucleotides: TGCGCCAGCAGCCGGACAGGGGGCAGGGCCCAGTACTTC. Protein sequence: CASSRTGGRAQYF.

This clonotype has more than one count but fewer than ten. CDR3 protein: CATSSGGSGEQFF. The CDR3 coding sequence is TGTGCCACCAGCTCCGGGGGGTCCGGGGAGCAGTTCTTC. The chain recombines TRBV15 with TRBJ2-1, with 7 bases matching TRBD2. The length of the CDR3 is 13 residues. The germline V gene encodes CDR1 LNHNV and CDR2 YYDKDF (reference sequence). The V gene end was trimmed by 5 bases and the J gene end by 10 bases; junction bases not matched to a gene: 8.

In this sample, this clonotype turned up many times. This chain joins TRBV18 and TRBJ2-5; D uncertain. CDR1 and CDR2 from the germline V gene are KGHSH and LQKENI. This CDR3 is built from 13 residues. V was pared by 1 base and J by 5 bases, with 8 bases between. The CDR3 nucleotides read TGTGCCAGCTCACCACGATACGGGGAGACCCAGTACTTC. This gives the protein CASSPRYGETQYF.

This clonotype has at least ten counts. The V and J genes are TRBV10-3 and TRBJ1-2, with unresolved D. The CDR3 consists of 15 residues. The germline CDR1 and CDR2 sequences are ENHRY and SYGVKD. V was trimmed by 11 bases and J by 1 base, leaving 20 bases between them. CDR3 nucleotides: TGTGCCTCGACGAGCGGCCACCTTATTAACTATGGCTACACCTTC. Translating gives CASTSGHLINYGYTF.

The rearrangement joins TRBV6-1 to TRBJ2-3, with 10 bases fitting TRBD1. The CDR3 has 16 residues. Trimming removed 5 bases from V and 6 bases from J; junction bases left unmatched: 11. Germline V CDR1 and CDR2: MNHNS, SASEGT. The CDR3 spells CASSTLDRGNVDTQYF. The DNA for the CDR3 is TGTGCCAGCAGTACCCTGGACAGGGGGAATGTGGATACGCAGTATTTT.

This clonotype was seen a handful of times. J is TRBJ2-7 and V is TRBV20-1; TRBD2 matches 9 bases. Germline V gene sequence: CDR1 DFQATT, CDR2 SNEGSKA (reference sequence). This CDR3 has 13 residues. Trimming removed 8 bases from V and 0 bases from J; junction bases left unmatched: 5. CDR3 amino acids: CSPRGGGSYEQYF. CDR3 in DNA: TGCAGTCCGCGGGGGGGGGGCTCCTACGAGCAGTACTTC.

The CDR3 bases are TGCGCCAGCAGACTGGCGGGGGCAACGACCTACGAGCAGTACTTC. Amino acid sequence: CASRLAGATTYEQYF. The rearrangement joins TRBV5-1 to TRBJ2-7, with D maybe TRBD2 (7 bases). The V end lost 5 bases, the J end lost 2 bases, and 17 bases lay between the germline ends. CDR3 size: 15 residues. Germline V gene lookup returns CDR1 SGHRS and CDR2 YFSETQ.

At least ten counts were recorded for this clonotype. The chain combines TRBV11-3 with TRBJ2-7, with 11 bases fitting TRBD2. The V gene's germline CDR1 is SGHNT and CDR2 YENEEA. Trimming removed 5 bases from V and 6 bases from J; junction bases left unmatched: 9. This CDR3 contains 15 residues. CDR3 sequence reads: CASSPRLAGRGEQYF. CDR3 nucleotides: TGTGCCAGCAGCCCACGACTAGCGGGAAGGGGCGAGCAGTACTTC.

This clonotype was seen repeatedly, ten times or more. J is TRBJ1-2 and V is TRBV29-1; weak D call: TRBD1 (6 bases). Trimming left V 4 bases short and J 2 bases short, with 14 bases between. CDR1 and CDR2 from the germline V gene are SQVTM and ANQGSEA. The CDR3 runs to 14 residues. CDR3 nucleotide sequence: TGCAGCGTTGGGGCTGGGCAGGGGAACTATGGCTACACCTTC. Translation gives CSVGAGQGNYGYTF.

The table lists this clonotype with a few counts. The J gene is TRBJ2-3, the V gene TRBV18, with 12 bases aligning to TRBD2. Germline-derived CDR1 and CDR2 are KGHSH and LQKENI. V gave up 0 bases and J gave up 3 bases; unmatched junction bases: 4. The CDR3 runs 17 residues. CDR3 protein: CASSPPTSGSWTDTQYF. CDR3 sequence (DNA): TGTGCCAGCTCACCACCGACTAGCGGGAGCTGGACAGATACGCAGTATTTT. Filled out from reference TRBV18 and TRBJ2-3, the complete variable domain reads NAGVMQNPRHLVRRRGQEARLRCSPMKGHSHVYWYRQLPEEGLKFMVYLQKENIIDESGMPKERFSAEFPKEGPSILRIQQVVRGDSAAYFCASSPPTSGSWTDTQYFGPGTRLTVL.

This clonotype has just a few counts. The gene calls are TRBV9 and TRBJ2-1; TRBD2 matches 7 bases. V was pared by 4 bases and J by 1 base, with 8 bases of the junction left unmatched. Germline CDR1 SGDLS, CDR2 YYNGEE. The CDR3 loop spans 16 amino acids. Here the CDR3 reads CASSPGLAVSYNEQFF. Written as DNA, the CDR3 is TGTGCCAGCAGCCCAGGTCTAGCGGTATCCTACAATGAGCAGTTCTTC.

Regarding this clonotype: A much bigger clone sits one base away, suggesting this may be a read error. The chain has TRBV10-3 and TRBJ2-1; D assignment may be TRBD1 or TRBD2 (5 bases each). The CDR3 length is 20 residues. CDR1 is ENHRY, CDR2 SYGVKD, per germline. V was shortened by 3 bases and J by 10 bases, with 34 bases between the two germline ends. The CDR3 is CAISDIGRKISDRQGMEQFF. CDR3 bases: TGTGCCATCAGTGACATCGGCAGAAAGATTAGCGACAGACAAGGTATGGAGCAGTTCTTC.

This clonotype was seen only a few times. The genes are TRBV27 and TRBJ2-1; the D gene is possibly TRBD1 (5 bases). V shed 2 bases and J shed 6 bases, with 8 bases lying between them. From germline, CDR1 is MNHEY and CDR2 SMNVEV (reference sequence). The CDR3 is made up of 13 amino acids. This CDR3 is CASSLTRANEQFF. In DNA form, the CDR3 reads TGTGCCAGCAGTTTAACCAGGGCCAATGAGCAGTTCTTC.

This clonotype was picked up many times. The CDR3 bases are TGTGCCAGCGGTAAAACAGGGGTTCGTGGTGAAGCTTTCTTT. As protein: CASGKTGVRGEAFF. The rearrangement joins TRBV28 to TRBJ1-1, with 7 bases fitting TRBD1. V lost 8 bases, J lost 7 bases, and 13 bases stayed unmatched. The germline CDR1 and CDR2 sequences are MDHEN and SYDVKM. The CDR3 totals 14 residues.

This clonotype was detected many times. This rearrangement joins TRBV6-1 to TRBJ1-1; D ambiguous. V was pared by 6 bases and J by 1 base, with 9 bases between. Germline V gene lookup returns CDR1 MNHNS and CDR2 SASEGT. The CDR3 is made up of 13 amino acids. The CDR3 region is CASRRPGNTEAFF. CDR3 coding DNA: TGTGCCAGCAGGCGTCCAGGGAACACTGAAGCTTTCTTT.

The V and J genes are TRBV20-1 and TRBJ1-5; 9 nucleotides line up with TRBD1. The CDR3 is 16 amino acids. The V gene's germline CDR1 is DFQATT and CDR2 SNEGSKA (reference sequence). V lost 5 bases, J lost 3 bases, and 11 bases stayed unmatched. The CDR3 loop is CSAQLQGAFDNQPQHF. As DNA, the CDR3 is TGCAGTGCTCAGCTACAGGGGGCGTTCGACAATCAGCCCCAGCATTTT.

The chain carries TRBV28 and TRBJ2-7; maybe TRBD1 (6 bases). CDR3 length equals 14 residues. Germline assignment: CDR1 MDHEN and CDR2 SYDVKM. The ends were cut back, 6 bases at V and 3 bases at J, with 15 bases in the middle. The CDR3 nucleotides are TGTGCCAGCAGGAACTCGGACAGCTTCTACGAGCAGTACTTC. Encoded protein: CASRNSDSFYEQYF.

This clonotype was counted between two and nine times. The chain joins TRBV5-4 to TRBJ2-3; tentatively, D is TRBD1 (5 bases). The V end was cut by 1 base, the J end by 0 bases, with 18 bases between. Germline V gives CDR1 SGHNT, CDR2 YYREEE (reference sequence). There are 18 residues in the CDR3. The CDR3 reads CASSLSVTGGASTDTQYF. The CDR3 DNA sequence: TGTGCCAGCAGCTTGTCTGTTACAGGCGGAGCAAGCACAGATACGCAGTATTTT.

This clonotype was seen at least ten times. The chain links TRBV18 to TRBJ2-3, with a possible D match to TRBD1 (6 bases). Trimming removed 2 bases at V and 4 bases at J, with 13 bases between. Germline V CDR1 and CDR2: KGHSH, LQKENI. This CDR3 spans 15 amino acids. Written as DNA, the CDR3 is TGTGCCAGCTCACCATTCCAGGGGCGGGCAGATACGCAGTATTTT. It specifies CASSPFQGRADTQYF.

This clonotype was seen ten or more times. The V and J genes are TRBV18 and TRBJ2-3; D is ambiguous. Deletions cut 8 bases from V and 1 base from J, with 16 bases between. The CDR3 contains 15 residues. Per germline, CDR1 KGHSH and CDR2 LQKENI. The DNA of the CDR3 is TGTGCCAGCGGATCATTACAAGGTCGCACAGATACGCAGTATTTT. The encoded protein is CASGSLQGRTDTQYF.

This clonotype appeared a few times. The gene calls are TRBV5-1 and TRBJ1-1; D is unresolved. Germline values: CDR1 SGHRS, CDR2 YFSETQ. The CDR3 loop spans 14 amino acids. Trimming shortened V by 4 bases and J by 1 base, and 11 bases separated the two germline ends. CDR3 DNA: TGCGCCAGCAGCCCCCTCCGGCCGAACACTGAAGCTTTCTTT. Translated: CASSPLRPNTEAFF.

Remarks on this clonotype: Being one base from a much bigger clone, this may be a read error. This chain links TRBV3-1 with TRBJ2-3; 7 nucleotides line up with TRBD1. The germline V gene has CDR1 LGHDT and CDR2 YNNKEL (reference sequence). This CDR3 has 15 amino acids. The CDR3 DNA follows: TGTGCCAGCATCCAAGGAACAGGGGATTGGGATACGCAGTATTTT. As protein: CASIQGTGDWDTQYF.

The chain couples TRBV27 to TRBJ2-5; D remains unclear. Trimming removed 4 bases from V and 1 base from J, with 13 bases in between. This CDR3 has 15 amino acids. The germline gives CDR1 MNHEY, CDR2 SMNVEV (reference sequence). For the CDR3, the DNA is TGTGCCAGCAGTTCCTCCTGGATAGGCCAAGAGACCCAGTACTTC. It specifies CASSSSWIGQETQYF.

This clonotype showed up many times. The J gene is TRBJ1-2, the V gene TRBV19; D is ambiguous. V was cut by 1 base and J by 7 bases, with 10 bases left in between. This CDR3 contains 13 residues. Germline V gene data show CDR1 as LNHDA and CDR2 as SQIVND (reference sequence). CDR3 bases: TGTGCCAGTAGTATAGGAGTGCACCGTGGCTACACCTTC. Translated: CASSIGVHRGYTF. The whole variable domain, filled in from reference TRBV19 and TRBJ1-2, reads DGGITQSPKYLFRKEGQNVTLSCEQNLNHDAMYWYRQDPGQGLRLIYYSQIVNDFQKGDIAEGYSVSREKKESFPLTVTSAQKNPTAFYLCASSIGVHRGYTFGSGTRLTVV.

The rearrangement links TRBV27 to TRBJ2-3, with 8 nucleotides matching TRBD2. The junction had 4 bases not matched to a gene; V was cut back by 0 bases and J by 5 bases. The V gene's germline CDR1 is MNHEY and CDR2 SMNVEV (reference sequence). The CDR3 covers 15 residues. CDR3 sequence reads: CASSLSFAGGDTQYF. The CDR3 region has the DNA TGTGCCAGCAGTTTATCTTTTGCGGGGGGAGATACGCAGTATTTT.

This clonotype came up many times. The chain links TRBV20-1 to TRBJ2-1, with unresolved D. CDR3 length: 13 amino acids. Germline V gene data show CDR1 as DFQATT and CDR2 as SNEGSKA (reference sequence). V lost 7 bases to trimming and J lost 1 base, with 11 bases between them. The CDR3 DNA is TGCAGTGTCCCTGGAGTTTCCTACAATGAGCAGTTCTTC. This translates into CSVPGVSYNEQFF.

Many counts were recorded for this clonotype. V usage is TRBV11-2 and J usage is TRBJ1-2; 7 nucleotides align to TRBD1. The junction had 15 bases not matched to a gene; V was cut back by 3 bases and J by 5 bases. CDR1 and CDR2 from the germline V gene are SGHAT and FQNNGV. This CDR3 region has 17 residues. CDR3 sequence: CASSLKGTDGSGYGYTF. The CDR3 nucleotides read TGTGCCAGCAGCTTGAAAGGGACAGATGGGTCAGGGTATGGCTACACCTTC.

This clonotype was picked up a small number of times. At one end the junction does not follow the germline gene, possibly because of a read error. The gene calls are TRBV19 and TRBJ1-2; D not certain. Germline-derived CDR1 and CDR2 are LNHDA and SQIVND (reference sequence). This CDR3 contains 15 residues. The CDR3: CAGSTRLKANYGYTF. DNA of the CDR3: TGTGCCGGTAGTACGCGACTCAAAGCTAACTATGGCTACACCTTC.

This chain links TRBV6-1 with TRBJ2-3; no clear D. The CDR3 runs to 15 residues. In germline, CDR1 is MNHNS, CDR2 SASEGT. V gave up 6 bases and J gave up 3 bases, with 16 bases separating them. The CDR3 coding sequence is TGTGCCAGCAGCCCTTTTATTTCCGGGACAGATACGCAGTATTTT. This encodes CASSPFISGTDTQYF.

The J gene is TRBJ1-5, the V gene TRBV7-8, with a possible D match to TRBD1 (5 bases). This CDR3 has 17 amino acids. Germline values: CDR1 SGHVS, CDR2 FQNEAQ. Trimming pared 1 base from V and 1 base from J, leaving 14 bases between. CDR3 DNA: TGTGCCAGCAGCTTAGTAACGGGGCCGTTAAGCAATCAGCCCCAGCATTTT. This codes for CASSLVTGPLSNQPQHF.